The sequence of this T cell receptor beta chain was determined in a study of control samples from healthy donors and cancer patients. V trimming: 5 bases; J trimming: 3 bases; junction bases outside the gene matches: 6. The CDR3 loop spans 15 amino acids. Germline loops: CDR1 SGHVS, CDR2 FQNEAQ. Using immunoSEQ multiplex PCR, the repertoire was profiled, and TCRdb retains in-frame clones only, with some absent. The sample records 70,000 to 75,000 clones, 85% to 95% being singletons. The rearrangement links TRBV7-8 to TRBJ2-3; TRBD1 matches 9 bases. The receptor was derived from a woman under 40 in good health. Sequenced sample: blood. CDR3 amino acids: CASSLTGGLTDTQYF. CDR3 coding DNA: TGTGCCAGCAGCCTAACAGGGGGCCTAACAGATACGCAGTATTTT.